Shown below are 27 T cell receptor beta chains from a single sample sequenced in a study of cytomegalovirus exposure and HLA in healthy donors (dated by TCRdb to 2016 to 2017). Preparation of the library involved the immunoSEQ multiplex PCR assay. The multiplex PCR relied on a mix of 60 forward primers for TCR Vbeta segments and 13 reverse primers for TCR Jbeta segments. TCRdb limited this immuneACCESS table to in-frame rearrangements with V and J called. A share of clones is missing; checked studies link under half to unresolved V genes, and the rest is unexplained. This sample lists more than 90,000 clones; approximately 76% were detected once. The top ten clones comprise about 7% of the sample. The sequencing input was PBMCs. The source is a man aged 40-49 years in good health and CMV-seropositive.

This chain uses TRBV27 with TRBJ1-6; 7 positions agree with TRBD1. Germline loops: CDR1 MNHEY, CDR2 SMNVEV (reference sequence). The CDR3 totals 16 residues. Losses at the gene ends were 5 bases for V and 8 bases for J; bases not matched to a gene: 12. CDR3 bases: TGTGCCAGCAGTCCCCTCCTCGGGAGGGGGCATTCACCCCTCCACTTT. Protein: CASSPLLGRGHSPLHF.

The V gene is TRBV5-6, the J gene TRBJ1-2, with TRBD1 identical over 7 bases. The J segment lost 8 bases and the V segment lost 0 bases, leaving 13 bases of the junction unmatched. CDR3 length: 16 residues. The germline V gene has CDR1 SGHDT and CDR2 YYEEEE. Here the CDR3 reads CASSLGSGQIDGGYTF. CDR3 nucleotides: TGTGCCAGCAGCTTGGGCTCGGGACAGATTGATGGGGGCTACACCTTC.

The chain links TRBV15 to TRBJ2-5; 12 bases line up with TRBD2. V was pared by 3 bases and J by 5 bases, with 4 bases of the junction left unmatched. Germline CDR1 is LNHNV and CDR2 is YYDKDF (reference sequence). The CDR3 consists of 15 residues. The CDR3 DNA reads as TGTGCCACCAGCAGGGGCCTAGCGGGGGGGGAGACCCAGTACTTC. Protein sequence: CATSRGLAGGETQYF. Supplemented by reference TRBV15 and TRBJ2-5, the full variable domain reads DAMVIQNPRYQVTQFGKPVTLSCSQTLNHNVMYWYQQKSSQAPKLLFHYYDKDFNNEADTPDNFQSRRPNTSFCFLDIRSPGLGDTAMYLCATSRGLAGGETQYFGPGTRLLVL.

The chain uses TRBV5-1 and TRBJ1-3; D is uncertain. Germline CDR1 and CDR2: SGHRS and YFSETQ. The CDR3 is 16 amino acids. V was pared by 6 bases and J by 0 bases, with 16 bases between. CDR3 protein: CASTLEPGSSGNTIYF. The CDR3 bases are TGCGCCAGCACTCTGGAGCCGGGAAGCTCTGGAAACACCATATATTTT. Looking up the rest from reference TRBV5-1 and TRBJ1-3 gives the full variable domain: KAGVTQTPRYLIKTRGQQVTLSCSPISGHRSVSWYQQTPGQGLQFLFEYFSETQRNKGNFPGRFSGRQFSNSRSEMNVSTLELGDSALYLCASTLEPGSSGNTIYFGEGSWLTVV.

The chain joins TRBV7-9 to TRBJ2-1; D is unclear. The CDR3 spans 12 residues. The germline gives CDR1 SEHNR, CDR2 FQNEAQ (reference sequence). The CDR3 DNA is TGTGCTTTGGCCCACCTCAACAATGAGCAGTTCTTC. It translates to CALAHLNNEQFF.

The V gene is TRBV5-1, the J gene TRBJ2-5, with a possible D match to TRBD2 (6 bases). CDR3 length: 13 amino acids. Germline CDR1 and CDR2: SGHRS and YFSETQ. Trimming left V 0 bases short and J 5 bases short, with 8 bases between. In nucleotides, the CDR3 is TGCGCCAGCAGCTTGGTTGGGGGGGAGACCCAGTACTTC. Protein: CASSLVGGETQYF.

V is TRBV10-3 and J is TRBJ2-1; D is uncertain. The CDR3 length is 14 residues. The V end was cut by 5 bases, the J end by 4 bases, with 12 bases between. CDR1 and CDR2 (germline): ENHRY, SYGVKD. CDR3 nucleotide sequence: TGTGCCATCAGTTACTCGAATGTTTACAATGAGCAGTTCTTC. Its translation: CAISYSNVYNEQFF.

This clone was found a few times. The CDR3 spells CASSYSGVLNEKLFF. As DNA, the CDR3 is TGTGCCAGCAGTTACTCCGGAGTCTTAAATGAAAAACTGTTTTTT. The chain links TRBV6-5 to TRBJ1-4; D gene uncertain. The ends were cut back, 0 bases at V and 5 bases at J, with 10 bases in the middle. In germline, CDR1 is MNHEY, CDR2 SVGAGI. CDR3 length equals 15 residues.

This clone has a handful of counts. The gene calls are TRBV5-1 and TRBJ2-5; D is possibly TRBD2 (7 bases). Germline V gene data show CDR1 as SGHRS and CDR2 as YFSETQ. V lost 7 bases and J 4 bases, leaving 14 bases between the germline ends. The CDR3 has 13 amino acids. The CDR3 sequence: CASAQGRGETQYF. CDR3 nucleotides: TGCGCCAGCGCCCAGGGGAGGGGAGAGACCCAGTACTTC.

The table lists this clone with a few counts. The V and J genes are TRBV27 and TRBJ2-2, with a weak D call TRBD1 (5 bases). This CDR3 has 15 residues. V was pared by 4 bases and J by 6 bases, with 15 bases between. Germline V CDR1 and CDR2: MNHEY, SMNVEV (reference sequence). In DNA form, the CDR3 reads TGTGCCAGCAGTTCCCGACAGCTAAATCCCGGGGAGCTGTTTTTT. It translates to CASSSRQLNPGELFF.

A single count supports this clone. The V gene is TRBV6-1, the J gene TRBJ1-2, with 9 bases aligning to TRBD1. The junction had 6 bases not matched to a gene; V was cut back by 8 bases and J by 8 bases. The CDR3 is 12 residues long. From germline, CDR1 is MNHNS and CDR2 SASEGT. The CDR3 region is CASWDRVQGYTF. Written as DNA, the CDR3 is TGTGCCAGCTGGGACAGGGTGCAGGGCTACACCTTC.

V gene TRBV6-1 combines with J gene TRBJ2-7, with no clear D. The CDR3 consists of 13 residues. The germline CDR1 and CDR2 sequences are MNHNS and SASEGT. Trimming took 0 bases from V and 2 from J, leaving 5 bases between them. CDR3 nucleotides: TGTGCCAGCAGTGAAGCTAAGCCCTACGAGCAGTACTTC. Protein sequence: CASSEAKPYEQYF.

This clone was counted between two and nine times. The chain joins TRBV6-5 to TRBJ2-2; 7 nucleotides align to TRBD2. Trimming removed 2 bases from V and 8 bases from J; junction bases left unmatched: 5. The CDR3 length is 14 residues. Germline V gene sequence: CDR1 MNHEY, CDR2 SVGAGI. The CDR3 reads CASSYERGFGELFF. DNA of the CDR3: TGTGCCAGCAGTTACGAGCGGGGATTTGGGGAGCTGTTTTTT.

The chain couples TRBV7-2 to TRBJ1-2; D possibly corresponds to TRBD1 (5 bases). This CDR3 contains 17 residues. V was shortened by 0 bases and J by 0 bases, with 14 bases between the two germline ends. The germline CDR1 and CDR2 sequences are SGHTA and FQGNSA. The CDR3 loop reads CASSLARGPPANYGYTF. CDR3 sequence (DNA): TGTGCCAGCAGCTTAGCGCGGGGACCGCCCGCTAACTATGGCTACACCTTC.

This clone was counted a few times. The sample contains more than one DNA sequence encoding this CDR3. V is TRBV6-5 and J is TRBJ2-5; D is possibly TRBD1 (5 bases). This CDR3 comprises 13 residues. CDR1 is MNHEY, CDR2 SVGAGI, per germline. V shed 5 bases and J shed 2 bases, with 9 bases lying between them. CDR3 bases: TGTGCCAGCAGTAGGCAGGGACAAGAGACCCAGTACTTC. The encoded protein is CASSRQGQETQYF.

The chain has TRBV9 and TRBJ1-1; tentative D call: TRBD1 (6 bases). Germline V gene data show CDR1 as SGDLS and CDR2 as YYNGEE. The CDR3 extends over 14 amino acids. The V gene lost 3 bases and the J gene lost 6 bases, with 15 bases spanning the gap. The CDR3 DNA is TGTGCCAGCAGCGGCCGGGACAAGGGCCCTGAAGCTTTCTTT. Its translation is CASSGRDKGPEAFF.

The chain is built from TRBV29-1 and TRBJ2-1, with D uncertain. Trimming shortened V by 4 bases and J by 0 bases, and 16 bases separated the two germline ends. This CDR3 has 16 residues. Germline V gives CDR1 SQVTM, CDR2 ANQGSEA. The DNA for the CDR3 is TGCAGCGTTGCCCCTTCCTTTATTAGCTCCTACAATGAGCAGTTCTTC. Translation gives CSVAPSFISSYNEQFF.

Points on this clone: An end of the junction differs from the germline gene, which may be a read error. The chain joins TRBV7-9 to TRBJ2-7; 9 nucleotides match TRBD1. The CDR3 runs to 15 residues. Germline-derived CDR1 and CDR2 are SEHNR and FQNEAQ (reference sequence). DNA of the CDR3: TGTTCCAGCAGCTTCGGACAGGGGTTAAACTACGAGCAGTACTTC. Residues: CSSSFGQGLNYEQYF.

This sequence joins TRBV28 and TRBJ1-2; D possibly corresponds to TRBD1 (5 bases). CDR3 length: 12 amino acids. CDR1 and CDR2 from the germline V gene are MDHEN and SYDVKM. Between the trimmed V and J ends, which lost 3 bases and 8 bases, there was a span of 10 bases. CDR3: CASSLSRAGYTF. The CDR3 bases are TGTGCCAGCAGTTTGAGCAGGGCGGGCTACACCTTC.

The rearrangement uses TRBV6-5 and TRBJ1-2; perhaps TRBD1 as D (6 bases). Germline loops: CDR1 MNHEY, CDR2 SVGAGI. Deletions cut 0 bases from V and 8 bases from J, with 13 bases between. The CDR3 consists of 14 residues. CDR3 nucleotides: TGTGCCAGCAGTTACTCCCCAGGGGCGGAAGGCTACACCTTC. Translation gives CASSYSPGAEGYTF.

The gene calls are TRBV19 and TRBJ2-3; 7 nucleotides match TRBD1. This CDR3 is 12 amino acids long. The germline gives CDR1 LNHDA, CDR2 SQIVND (reference sequence). The trim removed 6 bases at V and 5 bases at J, leaving 2 bases unmatched. The CDR3 spells CASRNRGDTQYF. The CDR3 region has the DNA TGTGCCAGTAGGAACAGGGGAGATACGCAGTATTTT.

A single count supports this clone. The chain recombines TRBV28 with TRBJ2-2; TRBD1 matches at 7 bases. The J segment lost 4 bases and the V segment lost 6 bases, leaving 5 bases of the junction unmatched. Per germline, CDR1 MDHEN and CDR2 SYDVKM. The CDR3 spans 14 residues. The CDR3 region is CASRTGTATGELFF. CDR3 DNA sequence: TGTGCCAGCAGGACCGGGACAGCCACCGGGGAGCTGTTTTTT.

V usage is TRBV29-1 and J usage is TRBJ1-1; D gene ambiguous. CDR1 SQVTM and CDR2 ANQGSEA come from the germline V gene. CDR3 length: 12 residues. V lost 8 bases to trimming and J lost 7 bases, with 17 bases between them. DNA of the CDR3: TGCAGCTTTTTCCGTAACTCGGGTGAAGCTTTCTTT. This sequence encodes CSFFRNSGEAFF.

This chain links TRBV25-1 with TRBJ2-5; 11 bases fit TRBD2. The V and J ends lost 4 bases and 4 bases, in that order; junction bases with no gene match: 5. Germline CDR1 MGHDK, CDR2 SYGVNS. This CDR3 has 15 amino acids. CDR3 sequence: CASSVAGGRGETQYF. The CDR3, as DNA: TGTGCCAGCAGTGTAGCGGGGGGGCGAGGAGAGACCCAGTACTTC.

The V and J genes are TRBV5-1 and TRBJ1-1; D unclear. Trimming pared 6 bases from V and 2 bases from J, leaving 14 bases between. There are 14 residues in the CDR3. The germline V gene encodes CDR1 SGHRS and CDR2 YFSETQ. The CDR3 DNA reads as TGCGCCAGCACCATGACCGGGTCCAACACTGAAGCTTTCTTT. Its translation: CASTMTGSNTEAFF.

V gene TRBV27 combines with J gene TRBJ1-4, with TRBD1 matching over 7 bases. The J segment lost 8 bases and the V segment lost 5 bases, leaving 8 bases of the junction unmatched. The germline V gene encodes CDR1 MNHEY and CDR2 SMNVEV (reference sequence). The CDR3 runs 14 residues. The DNA of the CDR3 is TGTGCCAGCAGTCCCCAACAGGGGACGGAAAAACTGTTTTTT. Translating it yields CASSPQQGTEKLFF.

The rearrangement joins TRBV18 to TRBJ1-5; TRBD1 might be the D (5 bases). Per germline, CDR1 KGHSH and CDR2 LQKENI. This CDR3 has 13 residues. V was clipped by 3 bases and J by 4 bases, with 7 bases between them. CDR3 coding DNA: TGTGCCAGCTCACCGCAGGGAAATCAGCCCCAGCATTTT. It specifies CASSPQGNQPQHF.